Here is one T cell receptor (beta chain) with its context. The sample is drawn from a study of cytomegalovirus exposure and HLA in healthy donors. Donors in the study were healthy people who gave bone marrow. The CDR3 loop spans 15 amino acids. CDR1 is GTSNPN, CDR2 SVGIG, per germline (reference sequence). Trimming took 4 bases from V and 6 from J, leaving 21 bases between them. The PCR made use of 60 Vbeta and 13 Jbeta primers. The repertoire was sequenced with immunoSEQ multiplex PCR; TCRdb's copy has only in-frame clones and lacks some. The sample contains some 100,000 clones, over 60% of which appear only once.

This TCR derives from a male donor in good health and CMV-seropositive. The chain has TRBV30 and TRBJ2-5; perhaps TRBD2 as D (6 bases). Input material: PBMCs. The CDR3 nucleotides read TGTGCCTGGAAATTTGGGCGGGAAGCTGGGAAGACCCAGTACTTC. Translating it yields CAWKFGREAGKTQYF.